The 20 T cell receptor beta chains presented below share a single source sample, sequenced in a study of blood T cells in healthy people across ages. A second PCR of roughly 7 to 11 cycles used a sample-barcoded 5' primer and a J-beta primer mix. MiXCR, run by TCRdb on the 5' RACE reads, gives a single entry per CDR3 protein. The table includes fewer than 650,000 distinct CDR3 sequences, roughly a quarter detected once. Separately, the same data were catalogued under a study of T cells of mothers and their children.

The sequenced sample consisted of blood. The receptors stem from a boy between 2 and 10 years old in good health.

This clonotype was detected a few times. V and J are TRBV10-3 and TRBJ2-5; possibly TRBD1 or TRBD2 for D (6 bases each). This CDR3 spans 14 amino acids. The germline V and J ends were trimmed by 2 bases and 5 bases, with 12 bases remaining between them. Germline CDR1 is ENHRY and CDR2 is SYGVKD. The CDR3: CAISEGGRSETQYF. CDR3 sequence (DNA): TGTGCCATCAGTGAGGGGGGGCGAAGCGAGACCCAGTACTTC.

This clonotype came up a few times. CDR3 nucleotide sequence: TGTGCCAGCAGTGACCCTAGCGGCATCACAGATACGCAGTATTTT. This codes for CASSDPSGITDTQYF. The chain carries TRBV25-1 and TRBJ2-3; 7 bases fit TRBD2. Per the germline V gene, CDR1 is MGHDK and CDR2 is SYGVNS. The CDR3 covers 15 residues. V was clipped by 3 bases and J by 2 bases; unmatched bases: 5.

This clonotype was detected only a few times. V gene TRBV15 combines with J gene TRBJ2-7, with D possibly TRBD1 on 6 matching bases. V dropped 1 base and J dropped 1 base, with 8 bases sitting between them. CDR1 is LNHNV and CDR2 is YYDKDF in the germline V gene (reference sequence). The CDR3 totals 14 residues. Written as DNA, the CDR3 is TGTGCCACCAGCAGAGGCAGGGGTTCCTACGAGCAGTACTTC. As protein: CATSRGRGSYEQYF.

V and J are TRBV12-3 or TRBV12-4 and TRBJ2-1; 10 bases agree with TRBD2. The CDR3 runs to 16 residues. V lost 2 bases and J lost 0; bases outside the gene matches: 1. In DNA, the CDR3 is TGTGCCAGCAGTTTAATAGCGGGGGGCTCCTACAATGAGCAGTTCTTC. Translated, it gives CASSLIAGGSYNEQFF.

This clonotype was seen more than once but under ten times. J is TRBJ1-4 and V is TRBV4-1; the D is unclear. The CDR3 loop spans 13 amino acids. CDR1 and CDR2 (germline): MGHRA, YSYEKL. The V end was cut by 6 bases, the J end by 5 bases, with 10 bases between. The CDR3 is CASSARRNEKLFF. In DNA form, the CDR3 reads TGCGCCAGCAGTGCTCGGAGGAATGAAAAACTGTTTTTT.

V gene TRBV12-3 or TRBV12-4 combines with J gene TRBJ2-5; TRBD2 matches at 16 bases. Trimming cost V 6 bases and J 2 bases; bases outside gene matches: 6. This CDR3 is 17 amino acids long. In DNA form, the CDR3 reads TGTGCCAGCAGCTCCGGGACTAGCGGGAGGGGTCAAGAGACCCAGTACTTC. It codes for CASSSGTSGRGQETQYF.

This clonotype turned up a few times. The chain is built from TRBV7-9 and TRBJ2-5; TRBD2 agrees at 11 bases. This CDR3 is built from 15 residues. V lost 4 bases and J lost 5; bases outside the gene matches: 6. Germline values: CDR1 SEHNR, CDR2 FQNEAQ (reference sequence). The CDR3 region has the DNA TGTGCCAGCAGCTCCGGACTAGCGGGTTTGGAGACCCAGTACTTC. This encodes CASSSGLAGLETQYF.

This clonotype was found many times. The chain employs TRBV29-1 and TRBJ2-1, with a possible D match to TRBD2 (5 bases). The CDR3 runs to 15 residues. Trimming cost V 6 bases and J 0 bases, with 15 bases left between them. Germline V CDR1 and CDR2: SQVTM, ANQGSEA. CDR3 in amino acids: CSVLGGRVSYNEQFF. CDR3 coding DNA: TGCAGCGTCCTTGGCGGGCGGGTCTCCTACAATGAGCAGTTCTTC.

V usage is TRBV5-4 and J usage is TRBJ1-1, with D perhaps TRBD1 (5 bases). Germline V lookup: CDR1 SGHNT, CDR2 YYREEE (reference sequence). V lost 4 bases and J lost 4, with 11 bases in between. There are 13 residues in the CDR3. The DNA of the CDR3 is TGTGCCAGCAGCGGGGACCCCGGCACTGAAGCTTTCTTT. As protein: CASSGDPGTEAFF.

A word on this clonotype: One junction end does not reproduce the germline sequence, and a read error may be involved. The chain employs TRBV4-3 and TRBJ2-2; 8 bases map to TRBD2. The CDR3 loop spans 16 amino acids. The V gene's germline CDR1 is LGHNA and CDR2 YSLEER. CDR3 sequence (DNA): TGCGCCAGCAGCCAAGGTCTCGGGAGGGCTGACGGGGAGTTGTTTTTT. Its translation is CASSQGLGRADGELFF.

The chain links TRBV21-1 to TRBJ1-1; the table assigns TRBD1, which was not confirmed against the DNA. TRBV21-1 is listed as a pseudogene. The CDR3 extends over 15 amino acids. As DNA, the CDR3 is TGTGCCAGCAGGGAACCGGGACACCCGAACACTGAAGCTTTCTTT. Protein sequence: CASREPGHPNTEAFF.

This rearrangement joins TRBV6-5 to TRBJ2-3, with 12 bases identical to TRBD2. With 3 bases clipped from V and 1 base from J, the junction kept 5 bases outside the gene matches. The germline CDR1 and CDR2 sequences are MNHEY and SVGAGI. The CDR3 is 17 amino acids. CDR3 in amino acids: CASSYSRLAGGTDTQYF. CDR3 sequence (DNA): TGTGCCAGCAGTTATTCTCGACTAGCGGGGGGCACAGATACGCAGTATTTT.

This clonotype was counted between two and nine times. The chain is built from TRBV7-9 and TRBJ2-7, with D possibly being TRBD2 (5 bases). Trimming removed 3 bases at V and 2 bases at J, with 14 bases between. Germline CDR1 reads SEHNR; CDR2 reads FQNEAQ (reference sequence). The CDR3 is made up of 15 amino acids. CDR3 sequence: CASSFPGSGTYEQYF. CDR3 DNA: TGTGCCAGCAGCTTCCCGGGCTCGGGAACCTACGAGCAGTACTTC.

In its sample, this clonotype was seen a few times. The V call is TRBV7-8, the J call TRBJ1-2, with no clear D. Germline CDR1 reads SGHVS; CDR2 reads FQNEAQ. The CDR3 consists of 16 residues. V was pared by 8 bases and J by 3 bases, with 22 bases between. CDR3 coding DNA: TGTGCCAGCTCTACGGGCGGAATTGTGAAGGACTATGGCTACACCTTC. Its protein is CASSTGGIVKDYGYTF.

At least ten counts were recorded for this clonotype. This rearrangement joins TRBV6-4 to TRBJ2-3; D perhaps matches TRBD2 (5 bases). V lost 5 bases and J lost 0, with 6 bases in between. This CDR3 has 13 residues. The germline gives CDR1 MRHNA, CDR2 SNTAGT. The CDR3 bases are TGTGCCAGCAGTCAGCGGAGCACAGATACGCAGTATTTT. Translation: CASSQRSTDTQYF.

The chain has TRBV6-6 and TRBJ1-4, with D perhaps matching TRBD1 (6 bases). Trimming left V 0 bases short and J 8 bases short, with 13 bases between. Germline lookup yields CDR1 MNHNY and CDR2 SVGAGI (reference sequence). The CDR3 has 15 residues. CDR3 coding DNA: TGTGCCAGCAGTTACTCCAGGGGCCCTACGGAAAAACTGTTTTTT. Protein product: CASSYSRGPTEKLFF.

As for this clonotype: Germline is not matched at one junction end, which may reflect a read error. The rearrangement uses TRBV5-1 and TRBJ1-2; 8 bases match TRBD1. The germline gives CDR1 SGHRS, CDR2 YFSETQ. This CDR3 region has 17 residues. This chain's CDR3 is CAGSLRPGGHEFYGYTF. CDR3 DNA: TGCGCCGGCAGCTTGAGGCCAGGGGGCCATGAATTCTATGGCTACACCTTC.

This rearrangement joins TRBV6-5 to TRBJ1-2, with D unclear. The CDR3 totals 13 residues. Germline V gene lookup returns CDR1 MNHEY and CDR2 SVGAGI. V was cut by 2 bases and J by 10 bases, with 14 bases left in between. In DNA, the CDR3 is TGTGCCAGCAGTTACCGGTCCGACGGTATCTACACCTTC. Its protein is CASSYRSDGIYTF.

The genes are TRBV20-1 and TRBJ2-5; TRBD2 aligns across 8 bases. The trim removed 7 bases at V and 5 bases at J, leaving 3 bases unmatched. Germline CDR1 DFQATT, CDR2 SNEGSKA (reference sequence). This CDR3 comprises 11 residues. CDR3 nucleotide sequence: TGCAGTGTGGGGACTAGGGAGACCCAGTACTTC. It yields the protein CSVGTRETQYF.

This clonotype has a handful of counts. The chain has TRBV6-5 and TRBJ2-7; D unclear. The CDR3 consists of 13 residues. Germline values: CDR1 MNHEY, CDR2 SVGAGI. The V end lost 2 bases, the J end lost 6 bases, and 11 bases lay between the germline ends. The DNA of the CDR3 is TGTGCCAGCAGTTACCTGCATGGACCCGAGCAGTACTTC. Protein: CASSYLHGPEQYF.